This TCR beta chain was sequenced during a study of cytomegalovirus exposure and HLA in healthy donors. Both 60 Vbeta primers and 13 Jbeta primers went into the PCR. Profiled with immunoSEQ multiplex PCR; TCRdb holds only in-frame clones, not every one. This sample's table has tens of thousands of clones. Trimming shortened V by 0 bases and J by 1 base, and 9 bases separated the two germline ends. Looked up from germline, CDR1 is WNHNN and CDR2 is SYGVQD (reference sequence). The CDR3 totals 16 residues. On this clone: Its antigen is still unknown.

Study-wide results and limits: Cytomegalovirus status was reportedly diagnosed by the classifier with high sensitivity and specificity. Reportedly, HLA-A and HLA-B alleles of most subjects were accurately predicted from TCR beta.

V is TRBV10-1 and J is TRBJ2-2, with a possible D match to TRBD2 (6 bases). The sample taken for sequencing was PBMCs. The TCR sequence derives from a woman aged 25-40 years in good health and CMV-seronegative. The CDR3 sequence: CASSESGGVNTGELFF. DNA for the CDR3: TGCGCCAGCAGTGAGTCGGGCGGGGTGAACACCGGGGAGCTGTTTTTT.